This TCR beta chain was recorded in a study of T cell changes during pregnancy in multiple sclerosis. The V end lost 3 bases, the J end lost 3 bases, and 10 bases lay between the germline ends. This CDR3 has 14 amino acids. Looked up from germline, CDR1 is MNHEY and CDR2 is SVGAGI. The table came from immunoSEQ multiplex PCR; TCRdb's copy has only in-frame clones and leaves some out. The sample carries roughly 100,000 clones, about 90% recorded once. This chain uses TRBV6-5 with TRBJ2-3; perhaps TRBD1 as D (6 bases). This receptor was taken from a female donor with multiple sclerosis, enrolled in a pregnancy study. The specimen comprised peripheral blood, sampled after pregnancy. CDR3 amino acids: CASSYGQGTDTQYF. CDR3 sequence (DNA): TGTGCCAGCAGTTATGGGCAGGGGACAGATACGCAGTATTTT.